The clone carrying this T cell receptor (beta chain) was seen repeatedly, ten times or more. Its antigen is not identified. This sample was included in a study of T cells in Graves' hyperthyroidism and ophthalmopathy. Study findings and constraints: Ophthalmopathy was told apart from stable hyperthyroidism by a 13 V-J model. In blood, most of the thyroid clonotypes expanded above 0.001 were also present.

Sampled blood dates from first hyperthyroidism diagnosis, and it precedes any ophthalmopathy symptoms. Isolation of PBMCs was performed on around 9.8 ml fresh peripheral blood. Amplification targeted TCR beta CDR3 regions from RNA transcripts. The HTBI primer set was used in a first-round RT-PCR of the TCR CDR3. TCRdb re-called the multiplex PCR reads through MiXCR, storing one row per CDR3 protein. This repertoire shows fewer than 300,000 distinct CDR3 sequences, 13% to 15% found once; its top ten account for more than 30%. The V segment lost 4 bases and the J segment 2 bases; nucleotides outside the gene matches: 4. The germline CDR1 and CDR2 sequences are SGHTS and YDEGEE. This CDR3 has 14 residues.

This TCR came from a woman aged 50 to 60 with Graves' hyperthyroidism that later progressed to Graves' ophthalmopathy. The rearrangement uses TRBV5-8 and TRBJ2-5; 8 bases fit TRBD2. Sequencing was carried out using blood. The CDR3 sequence: CASSREGTQETQYF. The CDR3 coding sequence is TGTGCCAGCAGCCGGGAGGGCACTCAAGAGACCCAGTACTTC.